A selection of T cell receptor beta chains follows, all from one sample in a study of T cell responses to AZD1222 COVID-19 vaccine. Assay: immunoSEQ multiplex PCR; the TCRdb copy retains only in-frame clones and omits some. The sample holds roughly 93,000 clones, about 88% seen once. The sample in question was peripheral blood, obtained on day 0 of AZD1222 vaccination. The receptors come from an adult in good health. CDR3s include the opening cysteine and the closing phenylalanine or tryptophan. Each record gives: V gene, J gene, CDR3 protein.

V gene: TRBV5-1; J gene: TRBJ2-5; CDR3 protein: CASSLGGGVETQYF
V gene: TRBV4-1; J gene: TRBJ1-2; CDR3 protein: CASSPRTAKDGYTF
V gene: TRBV28; J gene: TRBJ2-5; CDR3 protein: CASSLTRGGTQYF
V gene: TRBV5-8; J gene: TRBJ1-5; CDR3 protein: CASSLTGNSNQPQHF
V gene: TRBV3-1/TRBV3-2; J gene: TRBJ2-5; CDR3 protein: CASSLQPGTNRETQYF
V gene: TRBV19; J gene: TRBJ1-6; CDR3 protein: CASSILSSPLHF
V gene: TRBV30; J gene: TRBJ1-1; CDR3 protein: CAWMDFTEAFF
V gene: TRBV5-5; J gene: TRBJ1-1; CDR3 protein: CASSTGLFTHTEAFF
V gene: TRBV7-9; J gene: TRBJ1-2; CDR3 protein: CASSLPVNYGYTF
V gene: TRBV2; J gene: TRBJ2-5; CDR3 protein: CASRATAPGAQYF
V gene: TRBV2; J gene: TRBJ1-5; CDR3 protein: CASSDSPGHKSNQPQHF
V gene: TRBV2; J gene: TRBJ2-4; CDR3 protein: CASSLLAPAKNIQYF
V gene: TRBV6-1; J gene: TRBJ2-2; CDR3 protein: CASSEWGQMNTGELFF
V gene: TRBV19; J gene: TRBJ1-3; CDR3 protein: CASSLLQGPSGNTIYF
V gene: TRBV3-1/TRBV3-2; J gene: TRBJ2-4; CDR3 protein: CASSQVSGAKNIQYF
V gene: TRBV19; J gene: TRBJ1-6; CDR3 protein: CATYGAGGSPLHF
V gene: TRBV7-9; J gene: TRBJ1-1; CDR3 protein: CASSDGANTEAFF
V gene: TRBV19; J gene: TRBJ1-1; CDR3 protein: CASRTHGTDMNTEAFF
V gene: TRBV7-9; J gene: TRBJ2-3; CDR3 protein: CASSSDRRTDTQYF
V gene: TRBV13; J gene: TRBJ2-5; CDR3 protein: CASSLVGGAETQYF
V gene: TRBV30; J gene: TRBJ1-1; CDR3 protein: CAWTGPYNGAFF
V gene: TRBV10-2; J gene: TRBJ1-5; CDR3 protein: CASSAGVGQPQHF
V gene: TRBV5-4; J gene: TRBJ1-2; CDR3 protein: CASSLDRGYGYTF
V gene: TRBV28; J gene: TRBJ2-5; CDR3 protein: CASSLGLAGGNQETQYF
V gene: TRBV7-9; J gene: TRBJ1-2; CDR3 protein: CASSSALGFGGYTF
V gene: TRBV5-5; J gene: TRBJ1-3; CDR3 protein: CASSWERALSGNTIYF
V gene: TRBV28; J gene: TRBJ1-1; CDR3 protein: CASSSLDWKATEAFF
V gene: TRBV15; J gene: TRBJ2-3; CDR3 protein: CATSRGTVVLSTDTQYF
V gene: TRBV7-9; J gene: TRBJ2-7; CDR3 protein: CASSAFGGDYEQYF
V gene: TRBV6-5; J gene: TRBJ1-6; CDR3 protein: CASSYLQNSPLHF
V gene: TRBV5-4; J gene: TRBJ2-2; CDR3 protein: CASQIGGPMRTGELFF
V gene: TRBV27; J gene: TRBJ1-5; CDR3 protein: CASTSYGQPQHF